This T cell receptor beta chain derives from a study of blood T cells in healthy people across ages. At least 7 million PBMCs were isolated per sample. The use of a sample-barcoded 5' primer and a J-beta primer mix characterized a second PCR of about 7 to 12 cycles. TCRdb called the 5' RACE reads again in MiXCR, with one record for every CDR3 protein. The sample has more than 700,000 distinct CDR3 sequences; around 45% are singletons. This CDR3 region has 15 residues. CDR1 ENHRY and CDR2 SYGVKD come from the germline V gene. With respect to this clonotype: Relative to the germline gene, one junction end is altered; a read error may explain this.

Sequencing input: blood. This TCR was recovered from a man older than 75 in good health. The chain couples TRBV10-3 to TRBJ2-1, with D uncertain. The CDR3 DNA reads TGTGCCGTCAGTGAGTCCCCCCCAGCGAGCAATGAGCAGTTCTTC. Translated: CAVSESPPASNEQFF.